The 28 T cell receptor beta chains below come from one sample, sequenced in a study of CD8+ T cells in alopecia areata. The treatment: oral pan-JAK inhibitor, 5-10 mg twice daily. Following RNA extraction, reverse transcription yielded cDNA that acted as the sequencing template. Data came from immunoSEQ multiplex PCR; TCRdb stores just in-frame clones and leaves some out. The sample contains around 170,000 clones, approximately 50% of which appear only once. Sequenced here: CD8+ T cells sorted from blood, sampled around week 54, from a patient treated with tofacitinib. These receptors all stem from a human donor with alopecia areata.

On this clone: The identical CDR3 is also encoded by other nucleotide sequences in the sample. This rearrangement joins TRBV4-3 to TRBJ2-5, with D possibly being TRBD2 (5 bases). Trimming removed 1 base at V and 2 bases at J, with 11 bases between. Germline V gene data show CDR1 as LGHNA and CDR2 as YSLEER. This CDR3 is 15 amino acids long. The CDR3 spells CASSQVLGGQETQYF. The CDR3 DNA follows: TGCGCCAGCAGCCAAGTGCTTGGCGGGCAAGAGACCCAGTACTTC.

This chain connects TRBV13 to TRBJ1-2, with TRBD1 matching 10 bases. With 2 bases clipped from V and 5 bases from J, the junction kept 5 bases outside the gene matches. The CDR3 is 15 amino acids. Per the germline V gene, CDR1 is PRHDT and CDR2 is FYEKMQ (reference sequence). The CDR3 is CASSLRGTGEYGYTF. The CDR3 DNA follows: TGTGCCAGCAGCTTAAGGGGGACAGGGGAGTATGGCTACACCTTC.

The sample holds a few counts of this clone. The chain joins TRBV14 to TRBJ2-3, with D possibly matching TRBD2 (7 bases). The V end was cut by 6 bases, the J end by 0 bases, with 13 bases between. The length of the CDR3 is 15 residues. Germline V lookup: CDR1 SGHDN, CDR2 FVKESK. The CDR3 sequence: CASRRGGTSTDTQYF. The CDR3 DNA sequence: TGTGCCAGCAGACGCGGGGGCACTAGCACAGATACGCAGTATTTT.

The genes are TRBV11-2 and TRBJ2-3, with D tentatively TRBD2 (6 bases). The length of the CDR3 is 14 residues. Trimming removed 5 bases from V and 5 bases from J, with 14 bases in between. The germline gives CDR1 SGHAT, CDR2 FQNNGV. This chain's CDR3 is CASSRMGRGDTQYF. DNA of the CDR3: TGTGCCAGCAGCCGAATGGGGCGGGGAGATACGCAGTATTTT.

The chain joins TRBV27 to TRBJ2-1, with D possibly being TRBD1 or TRBD2 (5 bases each). The CDR3 runs to 12 residues. Germline CDR1 MNHEY, CDR2 SMNVEV (reference sequence). The V end lost 6 bases, the J end lost 8 bases, and 11 bases lay between the germline ends. DNA for the CDR3: TGTGCCAGCAGCCTCGGGGCGGATGAGCAGTTCTTC. It is translated as CASSLGADEQFF.

CDR3 in amino acids: CASSLAAGGLYEQYF. The CDR3 DNA sequence: TGTGCCAGCAGCTTGGCGGCGGGGGGACTCTACGAGCAGTACTTC. The rearrangement links TRBV5-6 to TRBJ2-7, with 8 bases identical to TRBD2. CDR1 and CDR2 (germline): SGHDT, YYEEEE. CDR3 length: 15 residues. V was pared by 0 bases and J by 3 bases, with 5 bases of the junction left unmatched. Variable domain in full (rest from reference TRBV5-6 and TRBJ2-7): DAGVTQSPTHLIKTRGQQVTLRCSPKSGHDTVSWYQQALGQGPQFIFQYYEEEERQRGNFPDRFSGHQFPNYSSELNVNALLLGDSALYLCASSLAAGGLYEQYFGPGTRLTVT.

This clone was detected only a few times. V usage is TRBV9 and J usage is TRBJ2-2; the match to TRBD2 covers 13 bases. This CDR3 comprises 16 residues. The V segment lost 4 bases and the J segment 4 bases; nucleotides outside the gene matches: 4. In germline, CDR1 is SGDLS, CDR2 YYNGEE. The CDR3 bases are TGTGCCAGCAGCCCCGGGACTAGCGGGGTCACCGGGGAGCTGTTTTTT. Translation gives CASSPGTSGVTGELFF.

The rearrangement uses TRBV4-3 and TRBJ1-5; 7 bases fit TRBD1. The CDR3 sequence is 15 residues long. Trimming removed 1 base from V and 4 bases from J; junction bases left unmatched: 4. Germline-derived CDR1 and CDR2 are LGHNA and YSLEER. The chain's CDR3 is CASSQVLQGNQPQHF. DNA of the CDR3: TGCGCCAGCAGCCAAGTCCTACAGGGGAATCAGCCCCAGCATTTT.

This clone was seen at least ten times. This chain uses TRBV7-6 with TRBJ2-3, with D unresolved. V was pared by 3 bases and J by 4 bases, with 5 bases between. This CDR3 is 12 amino acids long. Germline CDR1 reads SGHVS; CDR2 reads FNYEAQ. The CDR3 DNA follows: TGTGCCAGCAGCTTCGGTGCAGATACGCAGTATTTT. Translating gives CASSFGADTQYF. The full variable domain, in which reference TRBV7-6 and TRBJ2-3 provide the parts outside the CDR3, is GAGVSQSPRYKVTKRGQDVALRCDPISGHVSLYWYRQALGQGPEFLTYFNYEAQQDKSGLPNDRFSAERPEGSISTLTIQRTEQRDSAMYRCASSFGADTQYFGPGTRLTVL.

This clone has only one observation. The genes are TRBV2 and TRBJ2-7; 11 bases align to TRBD1. The ends lost 5 bases at V and 4 bases at J; junction bases unmatched: 4. The CDR3 consists of 14 residues. From germline, CDR1 is SNHLY and CDR2 FYNNEI. As DNA, the CDR3 is TGTGCCAGCAGTCCGGACAGGGGGCTTTACGAGCAGTACTTC. Translating gives CASSPDRGLYEQYF.

This clone was seen only a few times. CDR3: CATSEAEFSGPQHF. The CDR3 DNA follows: TGTGCCACCAGCGAGGCTGAGTTCAGTGGACCCCAGCATTTT. The rearrangement uses TRBV15 and TRBJ1-5; D not certain. The germline V gene encodes CDR1 LNHNV and CDR2 YYDKDF (reference sequence). V was trimmed by 5 bases and J by 10 bases, leaving 18 bases between them. CDR3 length: 14 residues.

The chain is built from TRBV25-1 and TRBJ2-7; D gene ambiguous. Germline CDR1 reads MGHDK; CDR2 reads SYGVNS. Between the trimmed V and J ends, which lost 4 bases and 5 bases, there was a span of 12 bases. The CDR3 contains 13 residues. CDR3 in amino acids: CASSAWSNNEQYF. The CDR3 DNA reads TGTGCCAGCAGTGCTTGGAGTAACAACGAGCAGTACTTC.

This chain uses TRBV13 with TRBJ2-1; D not certain. The CDR3 covers 11 residues. Trimming left V 5 bases short and J 9 bases short, with 8 bases between. Per the germline V gene, CDR1 is PRHDT and CDR2 is FYEKMQ (reference sequence). Written as DNA, the CDR3 is TGTGCCAGCAGCCCCGGCGCTGAGCAGTTCTTC. It specifies CASSPGAEQFF.

This clone was seen a handful of times. The V and J genes are TRBV9 and TRBJ1-6, with D tentatively TRBD1 (5 bases). Trimming shortened V by 4 bases and J by 10 bases, and 12 bases separated the two germline ends. From germline, CDR1 is SGDLS and CDR2 YYNGEE. The CDR3 consists of 13 residues. The DNA of the CDR3 is TGTGCCAGCAGCCCCCGTGGGGGATCACCCCTCCACTTT. It codes for CASSPRGGSPLHF.

This chain uses TRBV7-2 with TRBJ1-1, with no clear D. Trimming shortened V by 5 bases and J by 8 bases, and 9 bases separated the two germline ends. The CDR3 loop spans 11 amino acids. The germline CDR1 and CDR2 sequences are SGHTA and FQGNSA. The CDR3 region is CASSPGLEAFF. The CDR3 nucleotides read TGTGCCAGCAGCCCCGGGCTAGAAGCTTTCTTT. The full variable domain, in which reference TRBV7-2 and TRBJ1-1 provide the parts outside the CDR3, is GAGVSQSPSNKVTEKGKDVELRCDPISGHTALYWYRQSLGQGLEFLIYFQGNSAPDKSGLPSDRFSAERTGGSVSTLTIQRTQQEDSAVYLCASSPGLEAFFGQGTRLTVV.

V gene TRBV19 combines with J gene TRBJ2-3; 7 nucleotides match TRBD2. V lost 10 bases and J lost 1; bases outside the gene matches: 8. Germline lookup yields CDR1 LNHDA and CDR2 SQIVND (reference sequence). This CDR3 is built from 14 residues. CDR3 DNA: TGTGCCACCTCGGCTAGCGGACGCACAGATACGCAGTATTTT. This sequence encodes CATSASGRTDTQYF.

The chain links TRBV5-1 to TRBJ2-3, with a possible D match to TRBD2 (6 bases). The CDR3 extends over 15 amino acids. Germline CDR1 and CDR2: SGHRS and YFSETQ. Between the trimmed V and J ends, which lost 4 bases and 0 bases, there was a span of 12 bases. Written as DNA, the CDR3 is TGCGCCAGCAGCGAGGCGGGGAAAAGCACAGATACGCAGTATTTT. Its translation is CASSEAGKSTDTQYF.

The V gene is TRBV27, the J gene TRBJ2-5, with 9 positions matching TRBD1. The CDR3 is 14 residues long. V trimming: 5 bases; J trimming: 5 bases; junction bases outside the gene matches: 6. The V gene's germline CDR1 is MNHEY and CDR2 SMNVEV (reference sequence). The CDR3 sequence is CASSPGTGWETQYF. The CDR3 DNA reads TGTGCCAGCAGTCCTGGGACAGGGTGGGAGACCCAGTACTTC.

V gene TRBV6-5 combines with J gene TRBJ1-2, with 10 nucleotides matching TRBD1. V shed 4 bases, J shed 2 bases, and the junction held 7 bases outside the gene matches. The CDR3 runs 16 residues. Germline V CDR1 and CDR2: MNHEY, SVGAGI. CDR3 sequence reads: CASSSPRDRGNYGYTF. CDR3 nucleotides: TGTGCCAGCAGTTCCCCTCGGGACAGGGGCAACTATGGCTACACCTTC.

This clone was picked up one time. The chain links TRBV5-1 to TRBJ1-4; 9 bases align to TRBD1. The length of the CDR3 is 14 residues. The germline gives CDR1 SGHRS, CDR2 YFSETQ. V gave up 3 bases and J gave up 5 bases; unmatched junction bases: 2. The DNA for the CDR3 is TGCGCCAGCAGCTCAGGACAGGGGAATGAAAAACTGTTTTTT. Protein: CASSSGQGNEKLFF.

The chain joins TRBV5-4 to TRBJ2-7; maybe TRBD1 (5 bases). This CDR3 region has 16 residues. CDR1 and CDR2 from the germline V gene are SGHNT and YYREEE (reference sequence). V dropped 0 bases and J dropped 3 bases, with 16 bases sitting between them. The DNA of the CDR3 is TGTGCCAGCAGCTTGGATCCTGGGGCCGAGAACTACGAGCAGTACTTC. Translation: CASSLDPGAENYEQYF.

The CDR3 coding sequence is TGCGCCAGCAGTCGAAGGGGGTTTGGTGAAAAACTGTTTTTT. This codes for CASSRRGFGEKLFF. This chain uses TRBV23-1 with TRBJ1-4, with TRBD1 as a possible D gene (6 bases). TRBV23-1 is marked as an open reading frame, function uncertain. The ends were cut back, 4 bases at V and 7 bases at J, with 13 bases in the middle. The CDR3 is 14 amino acids.

The chain joins TRBV9 to TRBJ2-6; either TRBD1 or TRBD2 may fit D (5 bases each). The V end lost 4 bases, the J end lost 0 bases, and 17 bases lay between the germline ends. The CDR3 has 18 residues. Germline lookup yields CDR1 SGDLS and CDR2 YYNGEE. DNA for the CDR3: TGTGCCAGCAGCCCCAGGGAAGGGACCCTCTCTGGGGCCAACGTCCTGACTTTC. It is translated as CASSPREGTLSGANVLTF. The entire variable domain, with the rest obtained from reference TRBV9 and TRBJ2-6, is as follows: DSGVTQTPKHLITATGQRVTLRCSPRSGDLSVYWYQQSLDQGLQFLIQYYNGEERAKGNILERFSAQQFPDLHSELNLSSLELGDSALYFCASSPREGTLSGANVLTFGAGSRLTVL.

A few counts support this clone. The J gene is TRBJ2-3, the V gene TRBV30; D assignment may be TRBD1 or TRBD2 (6 bases each). The CDR3 runs to 12 residues. In germline, CDR1 is GTSNPN, CDR2 SVGIG (reference sequence). The V end was cut by 8 bases, the J end by 1 base, with 10 bases between. CDR3 bases: TGTGCCAGGGGGGTAGGCACAGATACGCAGTATTTT. It is translated as CARGVGTDTQYF.

The J gene is TRBJ1-3, the V gene TRBV4-1; 7 nucleotides align to TRBD1. Germline CDR1 reads MGHRA; CDR2 reads YSYEKL. The V segment lost 3 bases and the J segment 4 bases; nucleotides outside the gene matches: 6. The CDR3 is 15 residues long. The CDR3 DNA sequence: TGCGCCAGCAGCCAGGGACAGACGGTCGGAAACACCATATATTTT. As protein: CASSQGQTVGNTIYF.

The CDR3 DNA reads TGTGCCAGCAGTCCACAGACAGGGCTGAACACTGAAGCTTTCTTT. Encoded protein: CASSPQTGLNTEAFF. The chain couples TRBV27 to TRBJ1-1; 7 bases are shared with TRBD1. The CDR3 contains 15 residues. V shed 5 bases and J 0 bases; nucleotides not matched to a gene: 6. Germline V gives CDR1 MNHEY, CDR2 SMNVEV (reference sequence).

The chain recombines TRBV30 with TRBJ1-2; D is perhaps TRBD1 (6 bases). Germline-derived CDR1 and CDR2 are GTSNPN and SVGIG (reference sequence). V lost 2 bases and J 2 bases, leaving 15 bases between the germline ends. This CDR3 has 15 amino acids. The CDR3 sequence is CAWSSWGASNYGYTF. As DNA, the CDR3 is TGTGCCTGGAGTAGTTGGGGGGCCTCGAACTATGGCTACACCTTC.

The chain carries TRBV11-2 and TRBJ1-1; no reliable D call. This CDR3 region has 13 residues. Trimming removed 4 bases from V and 6 bases from J, with 12 bases in between. CDR1 and CDR2 from the germline V gene are SGHAT and FQNNGV. As DNA, the CDR3 is TGTGCCAGCAGCTCCCGCTTACACGCTGAAGCTTTCTTT. Protein product: CASSSRLHAEAFF.